This T cell receptor beta chain came from a study of T-cell reconstitution after alpha-beta-depleted transplantation in children. With regard to this clonotype: Its target is unknown.

Overall study results and limits: There were some patients whose high TCRbeta diversity at day 60 came from surviving recipient T cells and thymic progenitors. Among T cells one year after transplant, newly produced cells accounted for most counts and diversity. The study reportedly traced alpha-beta T cells about two months after transplant to several hundred expanded graft clones.

Unique molecular identifiers were used to barcode this TCRbeta library. A single record per CDR3 protein comes from TCRdb applying MiXCR to the PCR reads. The top ten clones hold 36% of a sample with fewer than 750,000 distinct CDR3 sequences, over 20% of them seen once. The sequencing here drew on PBMCs, taken before TCRalphabeta/CD19-depleted stem cell transplant. This TCR came from a boy younger than two with Wiskott-Aldrich syndrome, due to receive a stem cell transplant.

The CDR3 here is CSGKGTDTQYF. The CDR3 coding sequence is TGCAGTGGGAAGGGAACAGATACGCAGTATTTT. The chain recombines TRBV20-1 with TRBJ2-3, with D unclear. V was pared by 7 bases and J by 3 bases, with 8 bases between. CDR3 size: 11 residues. From germline, CDR1 is DFQATT and CDR2 SNEGSKA (reference sequence).